The 20 T cell receptor beta chains reported below all come from one sample, sequenced in a study of radiotherapy plus CTLA-4 blockade in lung cancer. Clones were sequenced by immunoSEQ multiplex PCR, and TCRdb holds only the in-frame ones, with some missing. The sample yields more than 75,000 clones, 85% to 90% seen once. The specimen was peripheral blood, collected from a patient treated with radiotherapy plus ipilimumab. The receptors originated from a human donor with non-small cell lung cancer who had stable disease on radiotherapy plus ipilimumab.

A note on this clone: This CDR3 is also generated by other DNA sequences in the sample. The V gene is TRBV7-2, the J gene TRBJ1-5; D call uncertain. The CDR3 extends over 14 amino acids. The germline gives CDR1 SGHTA, CDR2 FQGNSA. With 3 bases removed from V and 7 bases from J, the gap between germline ends came to 13 bases. The CDR3 DNA follows: TGTGCCAGCAGCTTGAGGGTTGTAAAACAGCCCCAGCATTTT. It is translated as CASSLRVVKQPQHF.

On this clone: Different DNA sequences within this sample yield the same CDR3. V is TRBV2 and J is TRBJ2-4; no clear D gene. The germline V and J ends were trimmed by 8 bases and 5 bases, with 7 bases remaining between them. This CDR3 has 11 residues. In germline, CDR1 is SNHLY, CDR2 FYNNEI. CDR3 bases: TGTGCCAGCTCGGAGCAAAACATTCAGTACTTC. Translating gives CASSEQNIQYF.

This CDR3 reads CATSRDLSVSRGTQYF. The CDR3 DNA reads as TGTGCCACCAGCAGAGACCTAAGTGTATCTCGGGGGACCCAGTACTTC. J is TRBJ2-5 and V is TRBV15; D possibly corresponds to TRBD2 (5 bases). CDR3 size: 16 residues. Trimming pared 0 bases from V and 7 bases from J, leaving 18 bases between. Germline V CDR1 and CDR2: LNHNV, YYDKDF (reference sequence).

The V and J genes are TRBV27 and TRBJ2-1; TRBD1 matches 12 bases. V shed 5 bases and J 7 bases; nucleotides not matched to a gene: 9. The length of the CDR3 is 16 residues. The germline CDR1 and CDR2 sequences are MNHEY and SMNVEV (reference sequence). The DNA for the CDR3 is TGTGCCAGCAGTGCTCCGGGACAGGGGGCGAAAAATGAGCAGTTCTTC. It encodes CASSAPGQGAKNEQFF.

J is TRBJ2-3 and V is TRBV5-4, with unresolved D. Germline values: CDR1 SGHNT, CDR2 YYREEE (reference sequence). The germline V and J ends were trimmed by 3 bases and 3 bases, with 8 bases remaining between them. The CDR3 has 13 amino acids. The CDR3 coding sequence is TGTGCCAGCAGCTCTGACTCAACAGATACGCAGTATTTT. It yields the protein CASSSDSTDTQYF.

The chain uses TRBV25-1 and TRBJ2-7; the match to TRBD1 covers 7 bases. The CDR3 runs 14 residues. Germline-derived CDR1 and CDR2 are MGHDK and SYGVNS. Trimming at V came to 5 bases and at J to 2 bases, leaving 6 bases not matched to a gene. The CDR3 sequence is CASSRQGAPYEQYF. The CDR3 DNA reads TGTGCCAGCAGTCGACAGGGAGCACCCTACGAGCAGTACTTC.

As to this clone: Sequence at one end of the junction differs from germline and may be a read error. V gene TRBV18 combines with J gene TRBJ2-4; D may be TRBD2 (5 bases). The germline gives CDR1 KGHSH, CDR2 LQKENI. The CDR3 runs 13 residues. The CDR3 DNA reads TGTGCCAGTTCACCCGGGGTCGGGAACATTCAGTACTTC. This codes for CASSPGVGNIQYF.

Written as DNA, the CDR3 is TGTGCCAGCAGCGTTCACACAAACAGGGGCCTAAACACCGGGGAGCTGTTTTTT. Protein sequence: CASSVHTNRGLNTGELFF. This chain joins TRBV9 and TRBJ2-2; 7 bases agree with TRBD1. CDR1 is SGDLS and CDR2 is YYNGEE in the germline V gene. With V trimmed by 2 bases and J by 2 bases, 12 bases remained unmatched. The CDR3 spans 18 residues.

This rearrangement joins TRBV2 to TRBJ2-5; D unresolved. Trimming took off 3 bases at V and 4 bases at J, with 3 bases between the two ends. The CDR3 contains 11 residues. CDR1 SNHLY and CDR2 FYNNEI come from the germline V gene. This CDR3 is CASSEGETQYF. In DNA, the CDR3 is TGTGCCAGCAGTGAGGGAGAGACCCAGTACTTC.

V gene TRBV30 combines with J gene TRBJ2-2; TRBD2 agrees at 7 bases. There are 17 residues in the CDR3. Per germline, CDR1 GTSNPN and CDR2 SVGIG (reference sequence). The V and J ends lost 6 bases and 2 bases, in that order; junction bases with no gene match: 15. This chain's CDR3 is CACPAPSSGANTGELFF. In nucleotides, the CDR3 is TGTGCCTGCCCAGCACCCTCCAGCGGGGCAAACACCGGGGAGCTGTTTTTT.

The chain recombines TRBV15 with TRBJ1-5; D ambiguous. Germline CDR1 LNHNV, CDR2 YYDKDF (reference sequence). The V and J ends lost 3 bases and 0 bases respectively, with 9 bases between them. The CDR3 loop spans 15 amino acids. The CDR3 loop reads CATSSPYVSNQPQHF. The CDR3 DNA is TGTGCCACCAGCAGCCCATACGTTAGCAATCAGCCCCAGCATTTT.

This chain joins TRBV11-1 and TRBJ2-3; no clear D gene. The CDR3 runs 13 residues. With 11 bases removed from V and 4 bases from J, the gap between germline ends came to 16 bases. The germline V gene encodes CDR1 SGHAT and CDR2 FQDESV (reference sequence). Here the CDR3 reads CASTGPYPDTQYF. Written as DNA, the CDR3 is TGTGCCTCAACCGGACCATATCCAGATACGCAGTATTTT.

This chain joins TRBV6-1 and TRBJ2-1, with D uncertain. The CDR3 spans 12 residues. Germline CDR1 and CDR2: MNHNS and SASEGT. V lost 7 bases and J lost 3, with 7 bases in between. CDR3 residues: CASTDLYNEQFF. For the CDR3, the DNA is TGTGCCAGCACCGACCTCTACAATGAGCAGTTCTTC.

V gene TRBV6-5 combines with J gene TRBJ1-1; D remains ambiguous. The CDR3 loop spans 13 amino acids. The V end was cut by 5 bases, the J end by 0 bases, with 7 bases between. Germline V gene lookup returns CDR1 MNHEY and CDR2 SVGAGI. CDR3 coding DNA: TGTGCCAGCAGTATTAGGATGAACACTGAAGCTTTCTTT. Amino acid sequence: CASSIRMNTEAFF.

This clone was seen only a few times. The genes are TRBV27 and TRBJ2-3; possible D gene TRBD2, 6 bases. Germline loops: CDR1 MNHEY, CDR2 SMNVEV (reference sequence). Trimming removed 2 bases at V and 3 bases at J, with 21 bases between. CDR3 size: 18 residues. CDR3 residues: CASSLRPTQGGRTDTQYF. The CDR3 nucleotides read TGTGCCAGCAGTTTAAGGCCCACTCAGGGAGGTAGGACAGATACGCAGTATTTT.

This chain links TRBV6-5 with TRBJ2-2; maybe TRBD1 (6 bases). The CDR3 runs 14 residues. From germline, CDR1 is MNHEY and CDR2 SVGAGI. Trimming pared 1 base from V and 6 bases from J, leaving 9 bases between. The CDR3 loop reads CASSYFQGSGELFF. The CDR3 DNA reads as TGTGCCAGCAGTTACTTCCAGGGGTCCGGGGAGCTGTTTTTT.

The rearrangement uses TRBV30 and TRBJ1-2; 8 positions match TRBD1. Trimming cost V 3 bases and J 7 bases; bases outside gene matches: 10. In germline, CDR1 is GTSNPN, CDR2 SVGIG (reference sequence). The CDR3 has 14 amino acids. The CDR3: CAWRTQGAVSGYTF. The CDR3 DNA follows: TGTGCCTGGAGAACGCAGGGGGCGGTGAGTGGCTACACCTTC.

The gene calls are TRBV6-1 and TRBJ1-5, with 11 bases identical to TRBD1. V shed 7 bases and J 9 bases; nucleotides not matched to a gene: 11. Germline CDR1 MNHNS, CDR2 SASEGT. The CDR3 extends over 15 amino acids. CDR3 in amino acids: CASTSPRTGGRPQHF. The DNA for the CDR3 is TGTGCCAGCACCTCCCCTCGGACAGGGGGCCGGCCCCAGCATTTT.

This sequence joins TRBV6-4 and TRBJ2-2; the D is unclear. Deletions cut 7 bases from V and 2 bases from J, with 2 bases between. CDR3 length: 11 amino acids. Germline values: CDR1 MRHNA, CDR2 SNTAGT. This CDR3 reads CASTNTGELFF. In DNA, the CDR3 is TGTGCCAGCACTAACACCGGGGAGCTGTTTTTT.

The chain is built from TRBV9 and TRBJ2-2; D assignment may be TRBD1 or TRBD2 (6 bases each). V gave up 0 bases and J gave up 2 bases, with 14 bases separating them. CDR1 SGDLS and CDR2 YYNGEE come from the germline V gene. CDR3 length: 17 residues. CDR3 in amino acids: CASSVGPGDLNTGELFF. The CDR3 DNA follows: TGTGCCAGCAGCGTAGGGCCAGGGGACTTAAACACCGGGGAGCTGTTTTTT.